Listed here is a single T cell receptor beta chain. Its target is unknown. This PCR relied on a set of 60 Vbeta primers and 13 Jbeta primers. The repertoire was sequenced with immunoSEQ multiplex PCR; TCRdb's copy has only in-frame clones and lacks some. The data hold 200,000 or so clones, with around 86% observed a single time. This sample was included in a study of cytomegalovirus exposure and HLA in healthy donors. Study-level background: Clustering assigned approximately 79% of the roughly 400 genotyped donors to the Caucasian-associated ancestry cluster. Study results and limitations: Later analysis associated a missense DCLRE1C variant with TCR beta V- and J-gene trimming. Equally common other TCR beta chains were less clonally expanded than HLA-associated ones, a later analysis found.

The trim removed 5 bases at V and 7 bases at J, leaving 7 bases unmatched. Germline CDR1 is SGHTA and CDR2 is FQGNSA. This CDR3 is built from 13 residues. This TCR was sampled from a man between 40 and 49 years old in good health and CMV-seropositive. V usage is TRBV7-2 and J usage is TRBJ2-5; 7 bases align to TRBD2. Sequencing input: PBMCs. CDR3 bases: TGTGCCAGCAGCACCCGGGACTACGGGACCCAGTACTTC. This translates into CASSTRDYGTQYF.